This TCR beta chain was obtained from a study of T cell repertoires in cytomegalovirus infection. Study in general: Carrying CMV and the relevant HLA type showed in public TCR beta signatures.

Germline-derived CDR1 and CDR2 are SGHVT and SQSDAQ. The ends were cut back, 7 bases at V and 4 bases at J, with 7 bases in the middle. CDR3 length: 12 amino acids. Broader study findings: Across the ex vivo response, the dominant clonotypes were HLA-C-restricted CMV-specific TCR beta clonotypes.

TCRdb re-called the reads with MiXCR, one entry per CDR3 protein. The sample contains 350,000 to 550,000 distinct CDR3 sequences, 30% to 40% of which appear only once. This clonotype was seen a single time. Antigen specificity is unknown. The receptor was isolated from a human donor in good health (CMV status not recorded). Some clones in this sample may be carry-over from other donors' samples. This rearrangement joins TRBV7-4 to TRBJ1-4; D is uncertain. The sequenced material came from PBMCs. The CDR3 DNA sequence: TGTGCCAGCACCGACTTTAATGAAAAACTGTTTTTT. This sequence encodes CASTDFNEKLFF.